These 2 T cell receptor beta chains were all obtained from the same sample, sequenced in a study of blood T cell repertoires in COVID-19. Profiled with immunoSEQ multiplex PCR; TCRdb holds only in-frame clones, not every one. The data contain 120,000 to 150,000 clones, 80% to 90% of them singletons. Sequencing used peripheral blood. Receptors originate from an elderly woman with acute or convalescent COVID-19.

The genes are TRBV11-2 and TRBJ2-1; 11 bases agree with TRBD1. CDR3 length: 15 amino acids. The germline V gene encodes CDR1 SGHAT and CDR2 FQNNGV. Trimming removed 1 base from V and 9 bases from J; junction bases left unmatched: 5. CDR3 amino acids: CASSLAGQGAREQFF. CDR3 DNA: TGTGCCAGCAGCTTAGCTGGACAGGGGGCGCGTGAGCAGTTCTTC.

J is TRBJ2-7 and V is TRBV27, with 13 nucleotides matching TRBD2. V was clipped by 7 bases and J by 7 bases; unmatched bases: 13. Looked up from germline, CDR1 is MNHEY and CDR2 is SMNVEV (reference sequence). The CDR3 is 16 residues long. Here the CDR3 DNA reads TGTGCCAGCACCCAAACTAGCGGGGGGGCCTTTCGGGAGCAGTACTTC. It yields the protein CASTQTSGGAFREQYF.